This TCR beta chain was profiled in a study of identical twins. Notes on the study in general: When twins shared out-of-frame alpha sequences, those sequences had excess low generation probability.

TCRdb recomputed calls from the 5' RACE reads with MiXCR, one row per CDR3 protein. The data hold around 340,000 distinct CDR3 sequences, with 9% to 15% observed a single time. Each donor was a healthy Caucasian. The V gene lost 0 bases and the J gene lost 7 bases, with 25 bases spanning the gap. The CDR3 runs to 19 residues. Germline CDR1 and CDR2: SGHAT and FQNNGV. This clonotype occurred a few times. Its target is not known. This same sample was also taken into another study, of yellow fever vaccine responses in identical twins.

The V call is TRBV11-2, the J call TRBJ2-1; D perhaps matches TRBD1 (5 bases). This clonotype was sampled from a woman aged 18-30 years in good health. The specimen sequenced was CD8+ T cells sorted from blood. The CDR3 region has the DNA TGTGCCAGCAGCTTAGATAAAAGTAAACTCGGCAGGGAAAAGAATGAGCAGTTCTTC. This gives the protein CASSLDKSKLGREKNEQFF.